The present T cell receptor (beta chain) was sequenced within a study of CD4 T cells in relation to SARS-CoV-2 and coronaviruses. This clone was seen a single time. The antigen is unknown. Uncultured naive and memory CD4+ T cells supplied DNA for deep TCR-beta sequencing. TCRdb keeps only in-frame clones here, not all; method: immunoSEQ multiplex PCR. The table includes about 56,000 clones, about 91% detected once. Study-wide results and limits: Memory recall responses, not primary responses primed in culture, are what the assay detects. SARS-CoV-2-driven expansion was significantly weaker in crossreactive than monoreactive clones. Around 60% of donors had memory CD4+ clonotypes crossrecognizing SARS-CoV-2 and common cold coronavirus spike.

The sample consisted of naive CD4+ T cells from PBMCs. The subset is: naive CD4+ T cells isolated by negative enrichment. This TCR derives from an adult with COVID-19.

CDR3 sequence (DNA): TGTGCCAGCAGCTCTCCTAGCTCCTACAATGAGCAGTTCTTC. Amino acids: CASSSPSSYNEQFF. The V call is TRBV7-6, the J call TRBJ2-1; no clear D. CDR1 and CDR2 from the germline V gene are SGHVS and FNYEAQ. V lost 4 bases and J lost 0, with 7 bases in between. CDR3 size: 14 residues.